This TCR beta chain came from a study of cytomegalovirus exposure and HLA in healthy donors. About the research overall: Researchers found that approximately 80% of about 400 genotyped donors fell within the Caucasian-associated ancestry cluster.

In the PCR, 60 Vbeta and 13 Jbeta primers were used. Repertoires were generated with immunoSEQ multiplex PCR, while TCRdb's copy carries only in-frame clones and drops some. The sample yields 150,000 or so clones, around 76% seen once. The CDR3 has 12 residues. After removal of 4 bases from V and 11 bases from J, the junction contained 10 bases not matched to a gene. The V gene's germline CDR1 is GTSNPN and CDR2 SVGIG (reference sequence). This clonotype was obtained from a female donor in good health and CMV-seronegative. The sample taken for sequencing was PBMCs. The rearrangement links TRBV30 to TRBJ2-7; the match to TRBD1 covers 8 bases. The CDR3 region has the DNA TGTGCCTGGAATAGTCTAGAGGGACAGGAGTACTTC. Translating it yields CAWNSLEGQEYF.